The 3 T cell receptor beta chains in this list originate from one sample, sequenced in a study of shared clonotypes between healthy human individuals. Assay: immunoSEQ multiplex PCR; the TCRdb copy retains only in-frame clones and omits some. This table holds approximately 1,500,000 clones, roughly 96% found once. Sequenced input: naive CD4+ T cells sorted from blood. The subset: CD45RA+ positively selected. These TCRs come from a man in his thirties or forties in good health.

Comments on this clone: Other DNA variants within this sample encode the same CDR3. V usage is TRBV25-1 and J usage is TRBJ2-7; D is undetermined. CDR1 is MGHDK, CDR2 SYGVNS, per germline. Trimming cost V 5 bases and J 3 bases, with 5 bases left between them. The CDR3 covers 11 residues. In DNA form, the CDR3 reads TGTGCCAGCAGTCCAGGCTACGAGCAGTACTTC. Its translation: CASSPGYEQYF.

V is TRBV6-4 and J is TRBJ1-1; no definite D call. The germline gives CDR1 MRHNA, CDR2 SNTAGT. CDR3 length: 15 residues. The V gene lost 8 bases and the J gene lost 1 base, with 17 bases spanning the gap. As DNA, the CDR3 is TGTGCCAGCCGGCCAGAAGGGATTGCGAACACTGAAGCTTTCTTT. Encoded protein: CASRPEGIANTEAFF.

J is TRBJ1-3 and V is TRBV7-9; tentative D call: TRBD1 (5 bases). V dropped 5 bases and J dropped 4 bases, with 15 bases sitting between them. From germline, CDR1 is SEHNR and CDR2 FQNEAQ (reference sequence). This CDR3 is 15 amino acids long. The CDR3 coding sequence is TGTGCCAGCAGCCCGAGTGGGGGAAAGGGAAACACCATATATTTT. It is translated as CASSPSGGKGNTIYF.